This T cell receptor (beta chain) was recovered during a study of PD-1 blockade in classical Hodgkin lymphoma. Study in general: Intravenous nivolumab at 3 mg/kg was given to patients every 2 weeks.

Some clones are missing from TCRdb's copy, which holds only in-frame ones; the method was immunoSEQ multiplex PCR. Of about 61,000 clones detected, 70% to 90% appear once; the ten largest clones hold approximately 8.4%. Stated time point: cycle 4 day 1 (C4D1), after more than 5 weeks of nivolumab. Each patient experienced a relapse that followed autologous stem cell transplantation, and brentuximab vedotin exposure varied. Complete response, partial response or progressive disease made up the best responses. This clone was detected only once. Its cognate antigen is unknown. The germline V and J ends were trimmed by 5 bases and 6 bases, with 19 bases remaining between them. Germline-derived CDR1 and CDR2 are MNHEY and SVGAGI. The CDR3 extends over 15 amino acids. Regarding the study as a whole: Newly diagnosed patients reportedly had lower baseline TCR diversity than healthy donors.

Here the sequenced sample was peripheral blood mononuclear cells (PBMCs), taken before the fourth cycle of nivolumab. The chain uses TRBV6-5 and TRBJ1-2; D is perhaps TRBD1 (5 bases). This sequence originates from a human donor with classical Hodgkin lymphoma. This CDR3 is CASSPPGLGGDGYTF. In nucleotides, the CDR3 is TGTGCCAGCAGTCCCCCTGGACTGGGAGGGGATGGCTACACCTTC.